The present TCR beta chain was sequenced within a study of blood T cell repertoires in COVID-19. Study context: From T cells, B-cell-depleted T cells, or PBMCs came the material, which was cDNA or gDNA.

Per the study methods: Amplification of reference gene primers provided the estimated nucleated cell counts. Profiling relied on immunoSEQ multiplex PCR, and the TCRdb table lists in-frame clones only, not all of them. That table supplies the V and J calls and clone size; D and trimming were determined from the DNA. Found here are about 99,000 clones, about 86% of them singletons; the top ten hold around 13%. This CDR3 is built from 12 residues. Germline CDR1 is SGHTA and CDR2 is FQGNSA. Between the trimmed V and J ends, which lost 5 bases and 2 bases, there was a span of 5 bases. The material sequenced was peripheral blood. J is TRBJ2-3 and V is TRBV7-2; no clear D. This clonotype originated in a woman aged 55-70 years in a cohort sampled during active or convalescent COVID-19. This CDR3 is CASSPNTDTQYF. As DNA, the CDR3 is TGTGCCAGCAGCCCTAACACAGATACGCAGTATTTT.